This T cell receptor (beta chain) comes out of a study of blood T cells in healthy people across ages. Germline trimming cut 4 bases from V and 4 bases from J; bases unmatched to any gene: 8. The length of the CDR3 is 15 residues. CDR1 is SGHTA and CDR2 is FQGNSA in the germline V gene. Only a few counts were recorded for this clonotype. Using a J-beta primer mix together with a sample-barcoded 5' primer, a second PCR was run for roughly 7 to 11 cycles. A single record per CDR3 protein comes from TCRdb applying MiXCR to the 5' RACE reads. The sample lists about 570,000 distinct CDR3 sequences, 25% to 35% seen once, with approximately 3.7% in the top ten. The sample was also reused in another study, on T cells of mothers and their children.

This clonotype was obtained from a boy between 2 and 15 years old in good health. Source material: blood. The chain has TRBV7-2 and TRBJ2-5; 8 bases match TRBD1. This CDR3 reads CASSSRTGTRETQYF. The CDR3 nucleotides are TGTGCCAGCAGCTCCCGGACAGGGACGAGAGAGACCCAGTACTTC.